The T cell receptor beta chain described here comes from a study of Graves' ophthalmopathy and Graves' hyperthyroidism. As regards this clonotype: The antigen remains undetermined. The conserved final phenylalanine or tryptophan is absent from the CDR3, which likely points to a read error.

Study-wide results and caveats: Thyroid clonotypes that were expanded above 0.001 frequency mostly also appeared in blood.

Germline lookup yields CDR1 MNHEY and CDR2 SVGEGT. This CDR3 is built from 16 residues. The V gene end was trimmed by 8 bases and the J gene end by 5 bases; junction bases not matched to a gene: 17. Lactation, pregnancy, uncontrolled infections and other autoimmune diseases were all grounds for excluding patients. Amplified material comprised TCR beta CDR3 regions derived from RNA transcripts. Amplification began with first-round RT-PCR using HTBI primers, then second-round multiplex PCR was performed. Via MiXCR, TCRdb re-called the multiplex PCR reads, giving one row per CDR3 protein. In the table there are over a million distinct CDR3 sequences, 35% to 40% of which are singletons.

The gene calls are TRBV6-2 or TRBV6-3 and TRBJ1-2; 7 bases map to TRBD1. Sequencing used peripheral blood or thyroid tissue (not recorded which). This clonotype was sampled from an adult man with Graves' hyperthyroidism. DNA for the CDR3: TGTGCCAGCGGTGACAACAGGGGAGGCCTTAGGTATGGCTACACCCTC. Its translation: CASGDNRGGLRYGYTL.